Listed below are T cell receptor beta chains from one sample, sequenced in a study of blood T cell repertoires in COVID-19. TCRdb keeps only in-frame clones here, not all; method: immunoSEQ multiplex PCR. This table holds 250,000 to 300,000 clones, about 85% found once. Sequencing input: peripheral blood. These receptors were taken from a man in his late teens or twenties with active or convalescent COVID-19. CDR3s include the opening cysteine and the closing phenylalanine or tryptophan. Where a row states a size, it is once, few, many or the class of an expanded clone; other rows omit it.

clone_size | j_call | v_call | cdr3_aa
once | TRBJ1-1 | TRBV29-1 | CSGWDGTVNTEAFF
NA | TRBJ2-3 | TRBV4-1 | CASSHGSPDTQYF
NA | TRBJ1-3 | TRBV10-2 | CASSESQGHLNTIYF
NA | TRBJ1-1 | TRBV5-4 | CASSSMSSTFF
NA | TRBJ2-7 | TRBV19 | CASSDRWGAYEQYF
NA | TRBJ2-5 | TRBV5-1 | CASSIGLQETQYF
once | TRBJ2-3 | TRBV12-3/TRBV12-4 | CASRGGERDTQYF
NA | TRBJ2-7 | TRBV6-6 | CASSYGLTGLDHEQYF
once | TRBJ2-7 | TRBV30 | CAWSAGSGAGEQYF
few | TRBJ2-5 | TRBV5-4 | CASSLAGVQETQYF
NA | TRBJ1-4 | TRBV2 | CASSVAGTGGEKLFF
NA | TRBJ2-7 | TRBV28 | CASRSTKPPYEQYF
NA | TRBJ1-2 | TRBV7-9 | CASSLGQGASYTF
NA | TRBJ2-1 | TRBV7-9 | CASSFTRGGYNEQFF
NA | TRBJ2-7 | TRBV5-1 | CASSLDQGAYYEQYF
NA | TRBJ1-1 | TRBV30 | CAWRRDRNTEAFF
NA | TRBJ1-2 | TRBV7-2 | CASSLGQGANYGYTF
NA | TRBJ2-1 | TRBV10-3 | CAISAGPGNEQFF
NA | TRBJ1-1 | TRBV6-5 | CASTPGQGYTEAFF
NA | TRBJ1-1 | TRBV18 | CASSPRDRRAFF
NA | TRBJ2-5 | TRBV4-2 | CASSQVHEAQETQYF
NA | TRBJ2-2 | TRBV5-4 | CASSLGQGKNTGELFF
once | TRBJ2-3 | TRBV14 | CASSPRGRSDTQYF
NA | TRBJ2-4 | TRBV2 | CASSLSRDIQYF
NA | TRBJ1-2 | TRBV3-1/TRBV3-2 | CASSPQPGTGGGKTNYGYTF
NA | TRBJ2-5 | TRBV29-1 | CSFLRVNLETQYF
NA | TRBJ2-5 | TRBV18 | CASSPPGLETQYF
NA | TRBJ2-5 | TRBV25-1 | CASSEWEGVPQETQYF
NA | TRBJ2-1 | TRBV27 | CASSSGQEGYNEQFF
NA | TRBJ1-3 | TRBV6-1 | CASSESPNTIYF
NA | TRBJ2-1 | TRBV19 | CASSTGQQYNEQFF
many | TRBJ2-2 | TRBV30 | CAWSVSGSGELFF
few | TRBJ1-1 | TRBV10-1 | CASSETMNTEAFF
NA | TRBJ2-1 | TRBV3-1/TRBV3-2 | CASSLWGAYNEQFF
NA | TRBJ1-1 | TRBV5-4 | CASSSGQGRTEAFF
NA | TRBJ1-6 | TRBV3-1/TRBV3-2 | CASSQDWGTNSPLHF
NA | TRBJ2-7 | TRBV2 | CASSDFTGAPAREQYF
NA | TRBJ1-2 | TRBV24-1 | CATSDVSTGQVEGYTF
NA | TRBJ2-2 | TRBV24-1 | CATSDLTDTGELFF
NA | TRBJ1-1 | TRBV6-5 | CANGQGASEAFF
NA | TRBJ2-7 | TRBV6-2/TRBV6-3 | CASSRPRGPPYEQYF